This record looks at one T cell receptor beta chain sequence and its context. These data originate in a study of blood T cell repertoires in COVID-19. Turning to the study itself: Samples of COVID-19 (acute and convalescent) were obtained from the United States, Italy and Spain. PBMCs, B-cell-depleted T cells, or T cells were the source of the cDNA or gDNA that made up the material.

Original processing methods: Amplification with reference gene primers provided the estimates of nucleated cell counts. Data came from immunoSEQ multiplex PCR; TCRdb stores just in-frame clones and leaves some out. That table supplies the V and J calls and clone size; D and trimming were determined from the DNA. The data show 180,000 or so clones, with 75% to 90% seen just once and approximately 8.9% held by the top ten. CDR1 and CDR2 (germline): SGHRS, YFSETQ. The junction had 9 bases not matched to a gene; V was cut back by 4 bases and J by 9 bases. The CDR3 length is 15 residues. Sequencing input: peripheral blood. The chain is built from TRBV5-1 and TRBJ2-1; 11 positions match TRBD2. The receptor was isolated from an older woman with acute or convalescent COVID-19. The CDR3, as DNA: TGCGCCAGCAGCCTTCCGACTAGCGGGAAGGGTGAGCAGTTCTTC. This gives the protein CASSLPTSGKGEQFF.